These T cell receptor beta chains were read from a single sample in a study of T cell responses to AZD1222 COVID-19 vaccine. The table came from immunoSEQ multiplex PCR; TCRdb's copy has only in-frame clones and leaves some out. The table has fewer than 200,000 clones, 90% seen once; the top ten hold under 7.5%. The specimen comprised peripheral blood, sampled on day 0 of AZD1222 vaccination. Receptor source: an adult in good health. CDR3s include the opening cysteine and the closing phenylalanine or tryptophan. D genes are given only for firm matches. Expanded clones are given a class, and other clones once, few, many or no size at all.

TRBV7-6	TRBJ1-5	.	.	CASSQGPSQPQHF	TGTGCCAGCAGTCAGGGCCCCTCTCAGCCCCAGCATTTT
TRBV28	TRBJ2-1	.	.	CASSSYNEQFF	TGTGCCAGCAGTTCTTACAATGAGCAGTTCTTC
TRBV7-3	TRBJ2-1	few	.	CASSLNSDNEQFF	TGTGCCAGCAGCTTAAATTCCGACAATGAGCAGTTCTTC
TRBV2	TRBJ1-5	once	.	CASRDTGSQPQHF	TGTGCCAGCAGGGATACAGGGAGTCAGCCCCAGCATTTT
TRBV28	TRBJ1-3	few	.	CASSSPKGPSGNTIYF	TGTGCCAGCAGTTCCCCGAAGGGGCCCTCTGGAAACACCATATATTTT
TRBV7-9	TRBJ1-4	.	.	CASSGRGGSTNEKLFF	TGTGCCAGCAGCGGGCGTGGGGGATCAACTAATGAAAAACTGTTTTTT
TRBV4-2	TRBJ1-1	.	TRBD1	CASSQRQGVDTEAFF	TGTGCCAGCAGCCAGAGACAGGGGGTTGACACTGAAGCTTTCTTT
TRBV19	TRBJ2-1	.	.	CASRGNRVGNNEQFF	TGTGCCAGTAGGGGGAACAGGGTTGGGAACAATGAGCAGTTCTTC
TRBV18	TRBJ2-3	.	.	CASSRASGSTDTQYF	TGTGCCAGCTCACGGGCCAGCGGGAGCACAGATACGCAGTATTTT
TRBV24-1	TRBJ2-2	.	TRBD1	CATSDQDRGISGPDPGELFF	TGTGCCACCAGTGATCAGGACAGGGGGATAAGCGGGCCCGACCCCGGGGAGCTGTTTTTT
TRBV9	TRBJ2-1	few	.	CASSKTGEQFF	TGTGCCAGCAGCAAAACCGGTGAGCAGTTCTTC
TRBV18	TRBJ1-2	.	TRBD1	CASSPDRINYGYTF	TGTGCCAGCTCACCGGACAGGATAAACTATGGCTACACCTTC
TRBV28	TRBJ1-2	.	.	CASSPGAYYGYTF	TGTGCCAGCAGTCCCGGGGCCTACTATGGCTACACCTTC
TRBV10-3	TRBJ1-2	.	.	CAISDQGGGYGYTF	TGTGCCATCAGTGACCAAGGGGGGGGCTATGGCTACACCTTC
TRBV20-1	TRBJ2-7	.	.	CSAKTGYEQYF	TGCAGTGCTAAGACCGGATACGAGCAGTACTTC
TRBV9	TRBJ2-2	.	.	CASSVSRGTFTGELFF	TGTGCCAGCAGCGTATCCCGCGGGACGTTTACCGGGGAGCTGTTTTTT